A selection of T cell receptor beta chains follows, all from one sample in a study of shared T cell receptors in the human thymus. TCRdb keeps only in-frame clones here, not all; method: immunoSEQ multiplex PCR. The data contain about 380,000 clones, 85% to 95% of them seen just once; the ten biggest clones take up about 0.02%. The sample consisted of thymocytes. The receptors here all came from a human donor. The CDR3 runs from the conserved cysteine through the conserved F or W. D genes are given only for firm matches. Only part of the rows carry a size: once, few, many, or a class if the clone is expanded.

v_gene: TRBV27; abundance: -; j_gene: TRBJ1-2; d_gene: -; CDR3nt: TGTGCCAGCAGTCAACTGGACGGTCCCGAGGGTGGCTACACCTTC; CDR3aa: CASSQLDGPEGGYTF
v_gene: TRBV28; abundance: once; j_gene: TRBJ2-7; d_gene: TRBD2; CDR3nt: TGTGCCAGCAGTTTTGGCGGGAGTGTCTCCTACGAGCAGTACTTC; CDR3aa: CASSFGGSVSYEQYF
v_gene: TRBV20-1; abundance: -; j_gene: TRBJ2-5; d_gene: -; CDR3nt: TGCAGTGCTCAAACCGCGGAGACCCAGTACTTC; CDR3aa: CSAQTAETQYF
v_gene: TRBV12-5; abundance: few; j_gene: TRBJ1-2; d_gene: -; CDR3nt: TGTGCTAGTGGTTTGGGGGACAACCAAAACTATGGCTACACCTTC; CDR3aa: CASGLGDNQNYGYTF
v_gene: TRBV6-1; abundance: -; j_gene: TRBJ2-7; d_gene: -; CDR3nt: TGTGCCAGCAGTTATCCGGGGCCTCACTACGAGCAGTACTTC; CDR3aa: CASSYPGPHYEQYF
v_gene: TRBV12-5; abundance: -; j_gene: TRBJ2-7; d_gene: TRBD2; CDR3nt: TGTGCTAGTGCCGACTCGGGACTAGCGGGAGAGGGGACGTCCTACGAGCAGTACTTC; CDR3aa: CASADSGLAGEGTSYEQYF
v_gene: TRBV10-3; abundance: once; j_gene: TRBJ1-1; d_gene: -; CDR3nt: TGTGCCATCAGTGTAGATCCAGCCATGAACACTGAAGCTTTCTTT; CDR3aa: CAISVDPAMNTEAFF
v_gene: TRBV28; abundance: -; j_gene: TRBJ2-4; d_gene: -; CDR3nt: TGTGCCAGCAGTTTTGGAGCCAAAAACATTCAGTACTTC; CDR3aa: CASSFGAKNIQYF
v_gene: TRBV4-1; abundance: -; j_gene: TRBJ2-7; d_gene: TRBD2; CDR3nt: TGCGCCAGCAGCCAAGATCCATTTAGCGGGAGTTACGAGCAGTACTTC; CDR3aa: CASSQDPFSGSYEQYF
v_gene: TRBV6-1; abundance: once; j_gene: TRBJ2-7; d_gene: TRBD1; CDR3nt: TGTGCCAGCAGTGAAAGGAAGGGACAGACCTACGAGCAGTACTTC; CDR3aa: CASSERKGQTYEQYF
v_gene: TRBV7-2; abundance: -; j_gene: TRBJ2-7; d_gene: TRBD2; CDR3nt: TGTGCCAGCAGCTTAAGGGAGTCTAGCGGGAGTGGCTACGAGCAGTACTTC; CDR3aa: CASSLRESSGSGYEQYF
v_gene: TRBV6-1; abundance: -; j_gene: TRBJ2-1; d_gene: TRBD2; CDR3nt: TGTGCCAGCAGTGAAGGCAGGGGCGATGGGACTAGCGGGAGGGAGACCTACAATGAGCAGTTCTTC; CDR3aa: CASSEGRGDGTSGRETYNEQFF
v_gene: TRBV6-1; abundance: -; j_gene: TRBJ1-1; d_gene: -; CDR3nt: TGTGCCAGCAGTGAAGCTACACGGTACATGAACACTGAAGCTTTCTTT; CDR3aa: CASSEATRYMNTEAFF
v_gene: TRBV28; abundance: -; j_gene: TRBJ1-4; d_gene: -; CDR3nt: TGTGCCAGCAGTTTAGGGGCCGGCAAGCATGAAAAACTGTTTTTT; CDR3aa: CASSLGAGKHEKLFF
v_gene: TRBV7-2; abundance: -; j_gene: TRBJ2-3; d_gene: TRBD2; CDR3nt: TGTGCCAGCAGCCCGCAAACTAGCGGGAACTGCACAGATACGCAGTATTTT; CDR3aa: CASSPQTSGNCTDTQYF
v_gene: TRBV5-6; abundance: -; j_gene: TRBJ2-5; d_gene: TRBD1; CDR3nt: TGTGCCAGCAGCTTGGTAAGGACAGGCCAAGAGACCCAGTACTTC; CDR3aa: CASSLVRTGQETQYF
v_gene: TRBV18; abundance: -; j_gene: TRBJ1-1; d_gene: -; CDR3nt: TGTGCCAGCTCACCACCTACTCTACAGAAGGAAAGAGACACTGAAGCTTTCTTT; CDR3aa: CASSPPTLQKERDTEAFF
v_gene: TRBV2; abundance: -; j_gene: TRBJ2-2; d_gene: -; CDR3nt: TGTGCCAGCAGTGAAATACAGGGTTATGGCTACACCGGGGAGCTGTTTTTT; CDR3aa: CASSEIQGYGYTGELFF
v_gene: TRBV2; abundance: once; j_gene: TRBJ2-7; d_gene: -; CDR3nt: TGTGCCAGCAGTGAAGCGATGGGGGGAAAGGGGTTTCACTACGAGCAGTACTTC; CDR3aa: CASSEAMGGKGFHYEQYF
v_gene: TRBV5-1; abundance: -; j_gene: TRBJ2-1; d_gene: -; CDR3nt: TGCGCCAGCAGCTTTACTTCAGTCTACAATGAGCAGTTCTTC; CDR3aa: CASSFTSVYNEQFF
v_gene: TRBV27; abundance: -; j_gene: TRBJ2-1; d_gene: -; CDR3nt: TGTGCCAGCAGTTTGACAGGGAGGATCGGCGGGAGTCCTTTTGGTGAGCAGTTCTTC; CDR3aa: CASSLTGRIGGSPFGEQFF
v_gene: TRBV9; abundance: -; j_gene: TRBJ1-4; d_gene: -; CDR3nt: TGTGCCAGCAGCGCAGCCGCAACTAATGAAAAACTGTTTTTT; CDR3aa: CASSAAATNEKLFF
v_gene: TRBV7-2; abundance: -; j_gene: TRBJ1-2; d_gene: -; CDR3nt: TGTGCCAGCAGCGCACCAACGGGGCAAGGGAACTATGGCTACACCTTC; CDR3aa: CASSAPTGQGNYGYTF